Below, 18 T cell receptor beta chains from the same sample are listed, as sequenced in a study of CD8 T cells in ankylosing spondylitis. TCRdb fed the 5' RACE reads into MiXCR, producing one record per CDR3 protein. Among about 400,000 distinct CDR3 sequences, approximately 20% were seen once, and the ten largest hold about 17%. Overall study results and limits: Apparently characteristic of ankylosing spondylitis blood was a TCR beta motif (fewer than 10 highly homologous variants).

Their antigen targets remain unknown. Sequencing was done on a sample of blood, either unsorted or a sorted T cell fraction (not recorded which). The receptors shown here come from a male donor with ankylosing spondylitis.

This chain uses TRBV12-3 or TRBV12-4 with TRBJ1-6, with D possibly being TRBD1 (6 bases). This CDR3 spans 15 amino acids. V was shortened by 3 bases and J by 3 bases, with 9 bases between the two germline ends. CDR3 nucleotide sequence: TGTGCCAGCAGTTTGAGAGGGGGCTATAATTCACCCCTCCACTTT. It codes for CASSLRGGYNSPLHF.

This clonotype was recorded many times. The CDR3 nucleotides are TGTGCCAGCATCACCGGACTAGCTAACGAGCAGTACTTC. It specifies CASITGLANEQYF. The rearrangement links TRBV28 to TRBJ2-7; 8 bases fit TRBD2. Germline CDR1 is MDHEN and CDR2 is SYDVKM. V lost 7 bases and J lost 5; bases outside the gene matches: 7. CDR3 length: 13 amino acids.

This clonotype appeared many times. This chain joins TRBV12-3 or TRBV12-4 and TRBJ2-6; D not resolved. The ends were cut back, 2 bases at V and 0 bases at J, with 5 bases in the middle. The CDR3 extends over 15 amino acids. The CDR3 loop reads CASSLWGSGANVLTF. CDR3 bases: TGTGCCAGCAGTTTATGGGGCTCTGGGGCCAACGTCCTGACTTTC.

CDR3 sequence (DNA): TGTGCCAGCAGTTACACCTCCGACCGGAACACTGAAGCTTTCTTT. It yields the protein CASSYTSDRNTEAFF. The chain joins TRBV6-5 to TRBJ1-1; no definite D call. This CDR3 has 15 residues. CDR1 is MNHEY and CDR2 is SVGAGI in the germline V gene. V lost 2 bases to trimming and J lost 1 base, with 11 bases between them.

The chain recombines TRBV29-1 with TRBJ1-4, with TRBD1 matching over 11 bases. The trim removed 1 base at V and 10 bases at J, leaving 11 bases unmatched. This CDR3 is 16 amino acids long. Germline CDR1 reads SQVTM; CDR2 reads ANQGSEA. Here the CDR3 DNA reads TGCAGCGTTGAAGGCGGACAGGGGGCGTTCGCGGGAAAACTGTTTTTT. Encoded protein: CSVEGGQGAFAGKLFF. The full variable domain, completed using reference TRBV29-1 and TRBJ1-4, is SAVISQKPSRDICQRGTSLTIQCQVDSQVTMMFWYRQQPGQSLTLIATANQGSEATYESGFVIDKFPISRPNLTFSTLTVSNMSPEDSSIYLCSVEGGQGAFAGKLFFGSGTQLSVL.

The V gene is TRBV5-1, the J gene TRBJ2-1; 12 bases map to TRBD2. The CDR3 sequence is 18 residues long. Unmatched junction bases numbered 10, after V lost 2 bases and J lost 4 bases. The germline V gene encodes CDR1 SGHRS and CDR2 YFSETQ. The CDR3: CASSFTLAGGPGYNEQFF. CDR3 DNA: TGCGCCAGCAGCTTTACCCTAGCGGGAGGGCCTGGATACAATGAGCAGTTCTTC.

This clonotype was seen just once. This sequence joins TRBV18 and TRBJ2-1; no firm D call. Germline CDR1 is KGHSH and CDR2 is LQKENI. Trimming removed 3 bases at V and 8 bases at J, with 8 bases between. The CDR3 contains 12 residues. This CDR3 reads CASSPSTDEQFF. CDR3 DNA: TGTGCCAGCTCACCGTCCACGGATGAGCAGTTCTTC.

This clonotype has more than one count but fewer than ten. The J gene is TRBJ2-7, the V gene TRBV29-1; 9 bases agree with TRBD2. With 2 bases clipped from V and 5 bases from J, the junction kept 4 bases outside the gene matches. This CDR3 is built from 13 residues. Germline V CDR1 and CDR2: SQVTM, ANQGSEA. CDR3 loop: CSVELGLADEQYF. CDR3 coding DNA: TGCAGCGTTGAATTGGGACTAGCTGACGAGCAGTACTTC.

The chain employs TRBV24-1 and TRBJ2-7; 7 positions agree with TRBD1. The J segment lost 2 bases and the V segment lost 2 bases, leaving 5 bases of the junction unmatched. In germline, CDR1 is KGHDR, CDR2 SFDVKD. The CDR3 contains 15 residues. CDR3 residues: CATSDSGTATYEQYF. For the CDR3, the DNA is TGTGCCACCAGTGATTCCGGGACAGCGACCTACGAGCAGTACTTC.

The chain uses TRBV20-1 and TRBJ2-1; 12 nucleotides align to TRBD1. Germline-derived CDR1 and CDR2 are DFQATT and SNEGSKA (reference sequence). This CDR3 has 16 amino acids. V was clipped by 6 bases and J by 8 bases; unmatched bases: 14. The CDR3 sequence is CSADTPGQGAWDEQFF. CDR3 nucleotides: TGCAGTGCCGATACGCCGGGACAGGGGGCTTGGGATGAGCAGTTCTTC.

The chain employs TRBV6-1 and TRBJ1-5; the match to TRBD1 covers 8 bases. This CDR3 comprises 19 residues. Germline CDR1 MNHNS, CDR2 SASEGT. V was clipped by 4 bases and J by 1 base; unmatched bases: 15. In DNA form, the CDR3 reads TGTGCCAGCAGTGGGACAGGGCCCAGCTCCTTGTTGAGCAATCAGCCCCAGCATTTT. This sequence encodes CASSGTGPSSLLSNQPQHF.

The V gene is TRBV28, the J gene TRBJ2-2; weak D call: TRBD1 (6 bases). This CDR3 contains 16 residues. Germline V gives CDR1 MDHEN, CDR2 SYDVKM. Trimming left V 4 bases short and J 8 bases short, with 20 bases between. For the CDR3, the DNA is TGTGCCAGCAGTTCCTCCAAGACAGGCCTGAGAGGGGAGCTGTTTTTT. Translation: CASSSSKTGLRGELFF. The full variable domain, rest sourced from reference TRBV28 and TRBJ2-2, is DVKVTQSSRYLVKRTGEKVFLECVQDMDHENMFWYRQDPGLGLRLIYFSYDVKMKEKGDIPEGYSVSREKKERFSLILESASTNQTSMYLCASSSSKTGLRGELFFGEGSRLTVL.

The rearrangement links TRBV5-1 to TRBJ1-1; D gene unclear. The CDR3 sequence is 15 residues long. In germline, CDR1 is SGHRS, CDR2 YFSETQ. V lost 0 bases and J 5 bases, leaving 14 bases between the germline ends. The CDR3 DNA reads TGCGCCAGCAGCTTGGGACCGGGAGGGAGAACTGAAGCTTTCTTT. The encoded protein is CASSLGPGGRTEAFF.

This clonotype showed up just a few times. This chain links TRBV10-3 with TRBJ2-7, with D hard to call. Germline V lookup: CDR1 ENHRY, CDR2 SYGVKD. There are 14 residues in the CDR3. The V and J ends lost 5 bases and 7 bases respectively, with 18 bases between them. CDR3 sequence: CAISQTDRAGEQYF. CDR3 nucleotide sequence: TGTGCCATCAGTCAGACGGACCGAGCAGGAGAGCAGTACTTC.

This clonotype appeared many times. The chain combines TRBV5-1 with TRBJ1-1, with a tentative D call TRBD1 (6 bases). Germline CDR1 is SGHRS and CDR2 is YFSETQ. Trimming cost V 5 bases and J 0 bases, with 17 bases left between them. The CDR3 loop spans 16 amino acids. CDR3 amino acids: CASSPRPGAMNTEAFF. The CDR3 bases are TGCGCCAGCAGTCCTAGACCGGGGGCAATGAACACTGAAGCTTTCTTT. The variable domain in full, completed from reference TRBV5-1 and TRBJ1-1, reads KAGVTQTPRYLIKTRGQQVTLSCSPISGHRSVSWYQQTPGQGLQFLFEYFSETQRNKGNFPGRFSGRQFSNSRSEMNVSTLELGDSALYLCASSPRPGAMNTEAFFGQGTRLTVV.

In its sample, this clonotype was seen many times. The V call is TRBV27, the J call TRBJ1-1; D uncertain. The germline V gene has CDR1 MNHEY and CDR2 SMNVEV (reference sequence). V was shortened by 7 bases and J by 0 bases, with 15 bases between the two germline ends. CDR3 length: 15 amino acids. The CDR3 nucleotides are TGTGCCAGCATCTTGAGGGTCGACATGAACACTGAAGCTTTCTTT. Its protein is CASILRVDMNTEAFF.

The chain uses TRBV5-1 and TRBJ1-3, with TRBD1 as a possible D gene (6 bases). The CDR3 has 15 residues. V was cut by 0 bases and J by 3 bases, with 10 bases left in between. Germline CDR1 reads SGHRS; CDR2 reads YFSETQ. The CDR3 reads CASSLGTELGNTIYF. In DNA, the CDR3 is TGCGCCAGCAGCTTGGGGACAGAACTTGGAAACACCATATATTTT.

This clonotype showed up many times. The J gene is TRBJ1-5, the V gene TRBV7-2, with D possibly TRBD1 on 5 matching bases. Germline V CDR1 and CDR2: SGHTA, FQGNSA. The CDR3 totals 14 residues. Trimming pared 1 base from V and 6 bases from J, leaving 10 bases between. The CDR3 region is CASSLDAGLQPQHF. The CDR3 bases are TGTGCCAGCAGCTTAGACGCAGGGCTTCAGCCCCAGCATTTT. The full variable domain, in which reference TRBV7-2 and TRBJ1-5 provide the parts outside the CDR3, is GAGVSQSPSNKVTEKGKDVELRCDPISGHTALYWYRQSLGQGLEFLIYFQGNSAPDKSGLPSDRFSAERTGGSVSTLTIQRTQQEDSAVYLCASSLDAGLQPQHFGDGTRLSIL.